This entry lists 19 T cell receptor beta chains sequenced from one sample in a study of cytomegalovirus exposure and HLA in healthy donors. Sequenced by immunoSEQ multiplex PCR; TCRdb stores in-frame clones only, minus some. This sample has about 150,000 clones, with 70% to 90% found just once. Sequencing used PBMCs. The source of these receptors is a woman aged 25 to 45 in good health and CMV-seropositive.

The rearrangement uses TRBV25-1 and TRBJ2-2, with 10 bases that match TRBD2. This CDR3 region has 15 residues. Germline V CDR1 and CDR2: MGHDK, SYGVNS. V shed 6 bases, J shed 2 bases, and the junction held 3 bases outside the gene matches. The CDR3 reads CASRVAGGNTGELFF. The CDR3 nucleotides are TGTGCCAGCAGGGTAGCGGGAGGAAACACCGGGGAGCTGTTTTTT.

The chain employs TRBV5-1 and TRBJ2-1; D may be TRBD2 (5 bases). With 7 bases removed from V and 0 bases from J, the gap between germline ends came to 8 bases. Looked up from germline, CDR1 is SGHRS and CDR2 is YFSETQ. The length of the CDR3 is 13 residues. As DNA, the CDR3 is TGCGCCAGCTCCCGGGGCTCCTACAATGAGCAGTTCTTC. It is translated as CASSRGSYNEQFF.

This clone was seen just once. The J gene is TRBJ2-3, the V gene TRBV29-1; perhaps TRBD1 as D (7 bases). This CDR3 has 14 amino acids. CDR1 and CDR2 from the germline V gene are SQVTM and ANQGSEA. Trimming shortened V by 4 bases and J by 3 bases, and 14 bases separated the two germline ends. The CDR3 region is CSVVGSGGTDTQYF. The CDR3 DNA reads TGCAGCGTTGTCGGGTCAGGGGGGACAGATACGCAGTATTTT.

The chain combines TRBV25-1 with TRBJ2-1; the D is unclear. Germline CDR1 is MGHDK and CDR2 is SYGVNS. Trimming shortened V by 1 base and J by 16 bases, and 20 bases separated the two germline ends. CDR3 size: 14 residues. Here the CDR3 DNA reads TGTGCCAGCAGTGAATGGTATGGTCAGGCCGGTGGCTTCTTC. Its protein is CASSEWYGQAGGFF.

The chain combines TRBV11-2 with TRBJ2-6; weak D call: TRBD1 (6 bases). Germline lookup yields CDR1 SGHAT and CDR2 FQNNGV. Trimming stripped 5 bases from V and 0 bases from J, with 14 bases between. CDR3 length: 17 residues. The DNA for the CDR3 is TGTGCCAGCAGCCCTGGACAGCCGCACTCTGGGGCCAACGTCCTGACTTTC. Protein product: CASSPGQPHSGANVLTF.

The chain employs TRBV29-1 and TRBJ2-2; 8 positions match TRBD2. Germline-derived CDR1 and CDR2 are SQVTM and ANQGSEA. The V and J ends lost 4 bases and 4 bases, in that order; junction bases with no gene match: 2. This CDR3 has 13 amino acids. CDR3 in amino acids: CSVAAGGTGELFF. DNA for the CDR3: TGCAGCGTTGCTGCGGGAGGCACCGGGGAGCTGTTTTTT.

V gene TRBV2 combines with J gene TRBJ1-5, with TRBD1 matching 8 bases. CDR3 length equals 15 residues. Trimming removed 6 bases from V and 4 bases from J; junction bases left unmatched: 8. Per the germline V gene, CDR1 is SNHLY and CDR2 is FYNNEI. CDR3 DNA: TGTGCCAGCAGGGAGAACAGGGGGTGGAATCAGCCCCAGCATTTT. Protein: CASRENRGWNQPQHF.

The chain employs TRBV6-1 and TRBJ2-7; no clear D gene. The CDR3 sequence is 16 residues long. Germline V gives CDR1 MNHNS, CDR2 SASEGT. V was shortened by 0 bases and J by 3 bases, with 15 bases between the two germline ends. The CDR3 nucleotides read TGTGCCAGCAGTGAAGCGATTCGGAGCAGATTCTACGAGCAGTACTTC. Protein sequence: CASSEAIRSRFYEQYF.

V usage is TRBV7-9 and J usage is TRBJ2-7; D remains unclear. Per the germline V gene, CDR1 is SEHNR and CDR2 is FQNEAQ (reference sequence). The CDR3 covers 12 residues. V was clipped by 4 bases and J by 2 bases, with 6 bases between them. The CDR3 protein is CASSYSAYEQYF. CDR3 DNA: TGTGCCAGCAGCTACAGTGCCTACGAGCAGTACTTC.

The chain uses TRBV27 and TRBJ2-1; TRBD2 aligns across 8 bases. J lost 3 bases, V lost 6 bases, and 7 bases had no gene match. Germline V gives CDR1 MNHEY, CDR2 SMNVEV (reference sequence). The CDR3 contains 15 residues. CDR3 residues: CASRQGAGVYNEQFF. Written as DNA, the CDR3 is TGTGCCAGCAGACAGGGAGCGGGGGTCTACAATGAGCAGTTCTTC.

This chain links TRBV10-3 with TRBJ1-1, with TRBD1 matching 7 bases. CDR3 size: 15 residues. CDR1 and CDR2 (germline): ENHRY, SYGVKD. The V gene end was trimmed by 7 bases and the J gene end by 4 bases; junction bases not matched to a gene: 12. The CDR3 sequence: CAITLDRPLVTEAFF. The CDR3 DNA follows: TGTGCCATCACCCTGGACAGGCCCCTCGTCACTGAAGCTTTCTTT.

The chain joins TRBV10-1 to TRBJ2-7; D might be TRBD2 (5 bases). Germline V gives CDR1 WNHNN, CDR2 SYGVQD (reference sequence). This CDR3 has 14 residues. V was clipped by 7 bases and J by 0 bases, with 13 bases between them. The CDR3 sequence is CASNRVLDSYEQYF. The CDR3 nucleotides read TGCGCCAGCAACCGGGTACTAGACTCCTACGAGCAGTACTTC.

The chain uses TRBV6-1 and TRBJ1-5, with unresolved D. The CDR3 sequence is 15 residues long. Germline V gives CDR1 MNHNS, CDR2 SASEGT. Trimming left V 4 bases short and J 4 bases short, with 14 bases between. The CDR3 DNA follows: TGTGCCAGCAGTGCCAACCCGGGTGGTAATCAGCCCCAGCATTTT. This codes for CASSANPGGNQPQHF.

The V call is TRBV4-1, the J call TRBJ2-5; possible D gene TRBD2, 6 bases. Germline loops: CDR1 MGHRA, CDR2 YSYEKL. The CDR3 runs to 15 residues. V lost 1 base, J lost 4 bases, and 13 bases lay in between. The CDR3 here is CASSQVAVGGETQYF. CDR3 coding DNA: TGCGCCAGCAGCCAAGTCGCGGTGGGGGGAGAGACCCAGTACTTC.

The chain is built from TRBV27 and TRBJ2-1; TRBD2 agrees at 9 bases. The CDR3 contains 16 residues. Germline V gives CDR1 MNHEY, CDR2 SMNVEV (reference sequence). After removal of 6 bases from V and 4 bases from J, the junction contained 10 bases not matched to a gene. DNA of the CDR3: TGTGCCAGCAGAAACTCCGGGACTAGCTCTTACAATGAGCAGTTCTTC. Its protein product is CASRNSGTSSYNEQFF.

This clone was counted a single time. J is TRBJ1-1 and V is TRBV27; 7 bases are a match to TRBD1. Trimming removed 5 bases from V and 6 bases from J; junction bases left unmatched: 6. The CDR3 sequence is 13 residues long. Looked up from germline, CDR1 is MNHEY and CDR2 is SMNVEV (reference sequence). For the CDR3, the DNA is TGTGCCAGCAGTCGGGGGACAGATTCTGAAGCTTTCTTT. Translating it yields CASSRGTDSEAFF.

J is TRBJ1-1 and V is TRBV7-2, with D perhaps TRBD1 (5 bases). The CDR3 totals 14 residues. Deletions cut 0 bases from V and 3 bases from J, with 8 bases between. Germline V lookup: CDR1 SGHTA, CDR2 FQGNSA. For the CDR3, the DNA is TGTGCCAGCAGCTTAGCCAGGGATTACACTGAAGCTTTCTTT. This sequence encodes CASSLARDYTEAFF.

The J gene is TRBJ2-3, the V gene TRBV2; D gene ambiguous. V was cut by 11 bases and J by 5 bases, with 11 bases left in between. The germline V gene has CDR1 SNHLY and CDR2 FYNNEI. This CDR3 is 11 amino acids long. CDR3 protein: CAGHSGDTQYF. As DNA, the CDR3 is TGTGCCGGCCACTCGGGAGATACGCAGTATTTT.

This clone was detected only a few times. The rearrangement uses TRBV28 and TRBJ1-1, with D hard to call. Germline assignment: CDR1 MDHEN and CDR2 SYDVKM. This CDR3 is built from 14 residues. Trimming left V 5 bases short and J 3 bases short, with 13 bases between. CDR3: CASSPSGYHTEAFF. The CDR3 bases are TGTGCCAGCAGTCCTAGTGGCTATCACACTGAAGCTTTCTTT.